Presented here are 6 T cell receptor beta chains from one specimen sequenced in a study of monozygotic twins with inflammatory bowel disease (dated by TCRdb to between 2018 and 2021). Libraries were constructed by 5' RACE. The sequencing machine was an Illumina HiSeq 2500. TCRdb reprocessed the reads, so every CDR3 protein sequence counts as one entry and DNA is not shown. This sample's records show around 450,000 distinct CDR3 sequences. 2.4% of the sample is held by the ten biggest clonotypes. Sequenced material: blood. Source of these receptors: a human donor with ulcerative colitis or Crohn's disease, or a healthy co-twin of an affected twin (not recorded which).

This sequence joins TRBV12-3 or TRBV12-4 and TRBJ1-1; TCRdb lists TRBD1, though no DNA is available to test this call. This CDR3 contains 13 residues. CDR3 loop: CASSFPGDTEAFF.

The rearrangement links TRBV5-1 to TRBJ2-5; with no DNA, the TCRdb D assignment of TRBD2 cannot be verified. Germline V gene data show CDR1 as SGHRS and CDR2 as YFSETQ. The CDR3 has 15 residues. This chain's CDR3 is CASSRGTSGAETQYF.

The CDR3 sequence: CASLRDPTDTQYF. J is TRBJ2-3 and V is TRBV6-1; TCRdb picks TRBD1, but there is no DNA to check that call. The CDR3 consists of 13 residues. The germline gives CDR1 MNHNS, CDR2 SASEGT.

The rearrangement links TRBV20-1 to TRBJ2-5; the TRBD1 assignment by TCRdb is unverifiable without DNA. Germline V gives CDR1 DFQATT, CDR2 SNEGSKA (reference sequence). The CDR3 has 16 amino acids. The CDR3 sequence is CSARDGASGRKETQYF.

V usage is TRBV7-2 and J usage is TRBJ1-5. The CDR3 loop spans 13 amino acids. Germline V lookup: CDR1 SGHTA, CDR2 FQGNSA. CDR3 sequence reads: CASSFLGFQPQHF. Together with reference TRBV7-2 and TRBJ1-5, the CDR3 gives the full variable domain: GAGVSQSPSNKVTEKGKDVELRCDPISGHTALYWYRQSLGQGLEFLIYFQGNSAPDKSGLPSDRFSAERTGGSVSTLTIQRTQQEDSAVYLCASSFLGFQPQHFGDGTRLSIL.

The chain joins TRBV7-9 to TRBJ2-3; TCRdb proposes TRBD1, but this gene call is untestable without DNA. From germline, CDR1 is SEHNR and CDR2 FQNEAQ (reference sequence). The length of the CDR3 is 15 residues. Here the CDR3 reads CASSREGTGTDTQYF.